This T cell receptor (beta chain) was sequenced for a study of T cell responses to AZD1222 COVID-19 vaccine. Study results and limitations: Dominant at 160-218 and 743-854, vaccine-associated CD4 TCRs also spanned spike. At baseline, seropositivity was found in only a handful of AZD1222 recipients. Reports indicate that nearly half of spike-specific TCRs are directed at unmutated variant regions.

Samples with a second dose at about 4 or about 12 weeks were pooled together. TCRdb's copy holds only in-frame clones and misses some; the assay was immunoSEQ multiplex PCR. Of 100,000 to 150,000 clones in the sample, roughly 82% were seen once. A note on this clone: Its antigen is undetermined.

V was trimmed by 1 base and J by 3 bases, leaving 20 bases between them. The CDR3 totals 18 residues. The germline V gene has CDR1 SGHTA and CDR2 FQGNSA. This clonotype originated in an adult who received the AZD1222 COVID-19 vaccine. The source material was peripheral blood, sampled 28 days after the second AZD1222 dose. V gene TRBV7-2 combines with J gene TRBJ2-3, with no clear D. CDR3 nucleotides: TGTGCCAGCAGCTTAGTTGGGGTCGTCGGCCTAGGGACAGATACGCAGTATTTT. It specifies CASSLVGVVGLGTDTQYF.